These T cell receptor beta chains were read from a single sample in a study of Tregs in tolerant kidney transplant recipients. The protocol was immunoSEQ multiplex PCR, while the TCRdb copy is restricted to in-frame clones and leaves out a portion. The data contain 85,000 to 95,000 clones, approximately 92% of them singletons. Sequenced: CD8+ T cells from blood. These TCRs come from a human donor in good health. CDR3s include the opening cysteine and the closing phenylalanine or tryptophan. Each record gives: V gene, clone size, D gene, J gene, CDR3 DNA, CDR3 protein. A D gene is named only where the DNA matches it firmly. Clone size appears in some rows only: once, few, many, or a class for an expanded clone.

v_gene: TRBV7-8
abundance: -
d_gene: -
j_gene: TRBJ2-7
CDR3nt: TGTGCCAGCAGCTTAGGAAGGGGGGAGCAGTACTTC
CDR3aa: CASSLGRGEQYF

v_gene: TRBV18
abundance: -
d_gene: -
j_gene: TRBJ2-2
CDR3nt: TGTGCCAGCTCAGATTCTTTCGACAGGAGAACCGGGGAGCTGTTTTTT
CDR3aa: CASSDSFDRRTGELFF

v_gene: TRBV2
abundance: -
d_gene: -
j_gene: TRBJ2-3
CDR3nt: TGTGCCATTTCTACAGGCGATACGCAGTATTTT
CDR3aa: CAISTGDTQYF

v_gene: TRBV11-2
abundance: -
d_gene: -
j_gene: TRBJ2-7
CDR3nt: TGTGCCAGCAGCCGTCAAGACAGTAGCTCCTACGAGCAGTACTTC
CDR3aa: CASSRQDSSSYEQYF

v_gene: TRBV25-1
abundance: -
d_gene: TRBD1
j_gene: TRBJ1-1
CDR3nt: TGTGCCAGCAGTGAATATTGGACAGGGAGGAACACTGAAGCTTTCTTT
CDR3aa: CASSEYWTGRNTEAFF

v_gene: TRBV6-5
abundance: -
d_gene: TRBD2
j_gene: TRBJ2-3
CDR3nt: TGTGCCAGCAGTCAGATAGCGGGAGTAAAAGATACGCAGTATTTT
CDR3aa: CASSQIAGVKDTQYF

v_gene: TRBV27
abundance: -
d_gene: -
j_gene: TRBJ1-1
CDR3nt: TGTGCCAGCAGTCGGGACACCCCGAACACTGAAGCTTTCTTT
CDR3aa: CASSRDTPNTEAFF

v_gene: TRBV5-5
abundance: few
d_gene: TRBD1
j_gene: TRBJ1-1
CDR3nt: TGTGCCAGCAGCTTTGAGACAGGGCTAACTGAAGCTTTCTTT
CDR3aa: CASSFETGLTEAFF

v_gene: TRBV27
abundance: -
d_gene: -
j_gene: TRBJ1-1
CDR3nt: TGTGCCAGCAGTTTGCATGGAGGTGGCACTGAAGCTTTCTTT
CDR3aa: CASSLHGGGTEAFF

v_gene: TRBV7-9
abundance: -
d_gene: -
j_gene: TRBJ2-2
CDR3nt: TGTGCCAGCAGCTCAACACCAGCGGGTCGTGCGAACACCGGGGAGCTGTTTTTT
CDR3aa: CASSSTPAGRANTGELFF

v_gene: TRBV5-1
abundance: -
d_gene: TRBD2
j_gene: TRBJ2-7
CDR3nt: TGCGCCAGCAGCCAGGCTAGCGGGGGGGCCCGGGACGAGCAGTACTTC
CDR3aa: CASSQASGGARDEQYF

v_gene: TRBV9
abundance: -
d_gene: -
j_gene: TRBJ1-1
CDR3nt: TGTGCCAGCAGCGTAGGAGGCGGTCTGGATGCTGAAGCTTTCTTT
CDR3aa: CASSVGGGLDAEAFF

v_gene: TRBV27
abundance: -
d_gene: TRBD2
j_gene: TRBJ2-3
CDR3nt: TGTGCCAGCTTCGGACTAGCGGGAGGGCCGAGGGATACGCAGTATTTT
CDR3aa: CASFGLAGGPRDTQYF

v_gene: TRBV5-6
abundance: -
d_gene: -
j_gene: TRBJ2-2
CDR3nt: TGTGCCAGCAGCTGGGGCAGGAACACCGGGGAGCTGTTTTTT
CDR3aa: CASSWGRNTGELFF

v_gene: TRBV6-1
abundance: -
d_gene: TRBD2
j_gene: TRBJ2-1
CDR3nt: TGTGCCAGCAGCGACTGGACGGGGGGTTGGAATGAGCAGTTCTTC
CDR3aa: CASSDWTGGWNEQFF

v_gene: TRBV5-4
abundance: -
d_gene: -
j_gene: TRBJ2-7
CDR3nt: TGTGCCAGCAGCCTTAGGACGGAATTCTACGAGCAGTACTTC
CDR3aa: CASSLRTEFYEQYF

v_gene: TRBV30
abundance: -
d_gene: TRBD1
j_gene: TRBJ1-4
CDR3nt: TGTGCCTGGAGTCCTGGACAGGGTAGAGAAAAACTGTTTTTT
CDR3aa: CAWSPGQGREKLFF